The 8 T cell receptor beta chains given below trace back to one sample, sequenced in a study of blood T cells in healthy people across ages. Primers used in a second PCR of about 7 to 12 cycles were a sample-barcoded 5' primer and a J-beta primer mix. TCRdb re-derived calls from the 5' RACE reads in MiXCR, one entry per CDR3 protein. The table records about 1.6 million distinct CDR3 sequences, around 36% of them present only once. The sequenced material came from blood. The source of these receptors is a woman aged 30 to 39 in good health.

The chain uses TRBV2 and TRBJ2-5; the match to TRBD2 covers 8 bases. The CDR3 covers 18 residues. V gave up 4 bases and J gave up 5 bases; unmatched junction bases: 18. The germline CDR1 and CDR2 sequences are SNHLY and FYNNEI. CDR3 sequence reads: CASSGETGTSLPWETQYF. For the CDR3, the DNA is TGTGCCAGCAGTGGGGAGACGGGGACTAGTCTCCCATGGGAGACCCAGTACTTC.

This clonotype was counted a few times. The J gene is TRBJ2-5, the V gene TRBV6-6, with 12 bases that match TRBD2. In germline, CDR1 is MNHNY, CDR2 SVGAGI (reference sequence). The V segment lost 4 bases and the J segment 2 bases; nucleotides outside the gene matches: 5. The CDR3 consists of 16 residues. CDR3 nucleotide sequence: TGTGCCAGCAGTTTACTAGCGGGGGGACAGCAAGAGACCCAGTACTTC. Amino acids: CASSLLAGGQQETQYF.

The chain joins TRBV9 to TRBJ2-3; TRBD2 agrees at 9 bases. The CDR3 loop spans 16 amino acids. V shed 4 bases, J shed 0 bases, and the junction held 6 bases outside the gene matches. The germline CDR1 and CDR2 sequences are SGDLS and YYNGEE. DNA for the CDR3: TGTGCCAGCAGCCCTCGTAGCGGGGGCAGCACAGATACGCAGTATTTT. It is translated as CASSPRSGGSTDTQYF.

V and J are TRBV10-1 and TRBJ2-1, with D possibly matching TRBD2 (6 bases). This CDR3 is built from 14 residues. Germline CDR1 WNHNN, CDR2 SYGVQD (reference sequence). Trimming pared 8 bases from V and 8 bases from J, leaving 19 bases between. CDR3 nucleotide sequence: TGCGCCAGCGACGGGACTGCGAGTCGGCATGAGCAGTTCTTC. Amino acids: CASDGTASRHEQFF.

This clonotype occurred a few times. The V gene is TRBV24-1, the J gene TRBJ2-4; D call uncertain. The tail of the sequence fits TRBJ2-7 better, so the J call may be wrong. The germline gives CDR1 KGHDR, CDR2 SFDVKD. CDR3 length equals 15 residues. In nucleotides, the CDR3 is TGTGCCACCAGTGATTTCGGACGGGTCTCCTACGAGCAGTACTTC. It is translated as CATSDFGRVSYEQYF.

The CDR3 loop is CASSNRDLHNEQFF. The DNA for the CDR3 is TGTGCCAGCAGCAACCGGGACTTGCACAATGAGCAGTTCTTC. The chain employs TRBV7-8 and TRBJ2-1, with D possibly matching TRBD2 (6 bases). The CDR3 length is 14 residues. Trimming left V 5 bases short and J 5 bases short, with 13 bases between. The germline CDR1 and CDR2 sequences are SGHVS and FQNEAQ. Together with reference TRBV7-8 and TRBJ2-1, the CDR3 gives the full variable domain: GAGVSQSPRYKVAKRGQDVALRCDPISGHVSLFWYQQALGQGPEFLTYFQNEAQLDKSGLPSDRFFAERPEGSVSTLKIQRTQQEDSAVYLCASSNRDLHNEQFFGPGTRLTVL.

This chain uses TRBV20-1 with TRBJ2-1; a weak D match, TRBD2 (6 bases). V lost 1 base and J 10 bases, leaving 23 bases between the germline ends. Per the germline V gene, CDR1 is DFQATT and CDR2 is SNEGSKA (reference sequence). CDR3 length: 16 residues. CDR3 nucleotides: TGCAGTGCTAGAGTTGCGGGACGGGCCCTCCTGGGGGAGCAGTTCTTC. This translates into CSARVAGRALLGEQFF.

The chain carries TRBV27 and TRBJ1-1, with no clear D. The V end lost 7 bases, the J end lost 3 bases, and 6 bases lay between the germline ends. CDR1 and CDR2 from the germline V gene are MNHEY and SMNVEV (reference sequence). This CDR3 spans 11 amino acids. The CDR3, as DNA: TGTGCCAGCAAAACTTACACTGAAGCTTTCTTT. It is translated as CASKTYTEAFF.